This is a list of T cell receptor beta chains from one sample in a study of T cell responses to AZD1222 COVID-19 vaccine. Data came from immunoSEQ multiplex PCR; TCRdb stores just in-frame clones and leaves some out. The table has 85,000 to 95,000 clones, 89% seen once. Sample: peripheral blood, taken 28 days after the second AZD1222 dose. These receptors originate from an adult who received the AZD1222 COVID-19 vaccine. CDR3s leave out the opening cysteine and the closing phenylalanine or tryptophan.

>TRBV27|TRBJ1-5
ASSLVGGRSNQPQH
>TRBV29-1|TRBJ1-3
SVEWGPRGNTIY
>TRBV28|TRBJ1-4
ASSLRVSGEKLF
>TRBV5-5|TRBJ2-2
ASTTWGANTGELF
>TRBV4-1|TRBJ1-2
ASSPQGTGGHGYT
>TRBV6-6|TRBJ1-2
ASSYDQTYGYT
>TRBV5-1|TRBJ2-7
ASSLAPYEQY
>TRBV28|TRBJ2-3
ASSSGTLRPDTQY
>TRBV11-3|TRBJ1-2
ASSFAQGGSNYGYT
>TRBV4-2|TRBJ1-2
ASSQDKAALQYGYT
>TRBV6-5|TRBJ2-1
ASSYDRDHEQF
>TRBV6-5|TRBJ2-3
ASRRTTSTDTQY
>TRBV10-3|TRBJ1-1
AISGTKNTEAF
>TRBV7-6|TRBJ1-4
ASSLTAGGYEKLF
>TRBV27|TRBJ1-2
ASSSGGWDYGYT
>TRBV25-1|TRBJ1-2
ASSAGDRTVGGYT
>TRBV29-1|TRBJ2-2
SVLWTGGTGELF
>TRBV7-9|TRBJ1-1
ASSLVREAF
>TRBV5-1|TRBJ2-2
ASSLDGTRTGELF
>TRBV18|TRBJ1-2
ASSPGGQGSNYGYT
>TRBV12-3/TRBV12-4|TRBJ1-2
ASSFARDYGYT
>TRBV11-3|TRBJ1-1
ASSPHRGNTEAF
>TRBV7-9|TRBJ2-7
ASSLGIRGNHEQY
>TRBV30|TRBJ2-7
AWSVQQWAGPYEQY
>TRBV18|TRBJ1-3
ASSPTPGGNTIY
>TRBV3-1/TRBV3-2|TRBJ2-1
ASSRTGQYNEQF
>TRBV19|TRBJ2-5
ASRDGGHQETQY
>TRBV19|TRBJ1-5
ASSAGRGLGNQPQH
>TRBV6-4|TRBJ2-3
ASSDSRGGGTDTQY
>TRBV7-9|TRBJ1-2
ASSAKAGTGKDT
>TRBV4-2|TRBJ2-6
ASSHVETGQGWANVLT
>TRBV28|TRBJ2-2
ASTYLRQGRRELF
>TRBV30|TRBJ2-7
AWTRTGLSYEQY
>TRBV4-3|TRBJ2-1
ASSQYRTGNNEQF
>TRBV7-6|TRBJ1-3
ASSLGGAHGNTIY